These 26 T cell receptor beta chains were sequenced from one sample in a study of shared clonotypes between healthy human individuals. TCRdb's table, derived via immunoSEQ multiplex PCR, lists solely in-frame clones and lacks some. The table shows 550,000 to 600,000 clones, with roughly four fifths occurring only once. Sequenced material: PBMCs. These receptors came from a woman aged 40 to 50 in good health. Some clones in this sample may be carry-over from other donors' samples.

The CDR3 protein is CASSQGLSGLRAEQYF. For the CDR3, the DNA is TGCGCCAGCAGCCAGGGATTATCGGGACTCCGGGCCGAGCAGTACTTC. V gene TRBV5-1 combines with J gene TRBJ2-5; possibly TRBD2 for D (6 bases). Judging by the DNA end, TRBJ2-7 fits better; the J call may be wrong. The germline V gene encodes CDR1 SGHRS and CDR2 YFSETQ. This CDR3 region has 16 residues.

Ten or more counts support this clone. The same CDR3 arises from other DNA sequences in this sample as well. This chain joins TRBV18 and TRBJ1-4; unclear D gene. The CDR3 spans 14 residues. Germline CDR1 is KGHSH and CDR2 is LQKENI. V was cut by 5 bases and J by 0 bases, with 7 bases left in between. DNA for the CDR3: TGTGCCAGCTCAGACACGGCAACTAATGAAAAACTGTTTTTT. Translated: CASSDTATNEKLFF. Full variable domain (outside the CDR3, taken from reference TRBV18 and TRBJ1-4): NAGVMQNPRHLVRRRGQEARLRCSPMKGHSHVYWYRQLPEEGLKFMVYLQKENIIDESGMPKERFSAEFPKEGPSILRIQQVVRGDSAAYFCASSDTATNEKLFFGSGTQLSVL.

This chain connects TRBV6-1 to TRBJ2-1; 7 bases are shared with TRBD1. The CDR3 sequence is 18 residues long. The germline gives CDR1 MNHNS, CDR2 SASEGT. Trimming removed 4 bases from V and 5 bases from J; junction bases left unmatched: 17. CDR3 sequence reads: CASSGRGDRVPSHNEQFF. CDR3 in DNA: TGTGCCAGCAGTGGCAGAGGCGACAGGGTCCCTAGTCACAATGAGCAGTTCTTC.

The V and J genes are TRBV29-1 and TRBJ1-1; D may be TRBD1 (5 bases). Trimming removed 7 bases at V and 4 bases at J, with 7 bases between. The CDR3 length is 10 residues. The V gene's germline CDR1 is SQVTM and CDR2 ANQGSEA. CDR3 nucleotides: TGCAGCGCGGGGGTCACTGAAGCTTTCTTT. Translation: CSAGVTEAFF.

As to this clone: The junction and the germline gene differ at one end; a read error may be behind it. This chain links TRBV18 with TRBJ2-5; 10 bases agree with TRBD1. This CDR3 is 16 amino acids long. CDR1 is KGHSH, CDR2 LQKENI, per germline. CDR3 in DNA: TGTGCCAGCTCGCCACGTGACAGGGGGCTTTCGGAGACCCAGTACTTC. This gives the protein CASSPRDRGLSETQYF. Filled out from reference TRBV18 and TRBJ2-5, the complete variable domain reads NAGVMQNPRHLVRRRGQEARLRCSPMKGHSHVYWYRQLPEEGLKFMVYLQKENIIDESGMPKERFSAEFPKEGPSILRIQQVVRGDSAAYFCASSPRDRGLSETQYFGPGTRLLVL.

As to this clone: A single base is all that separates this from a far larger clone, so a read error is likely. The chain couples TRBV4-3 to TRBJ2-6; D may be TRBD2 (6 bases). Trimming stripped 0 bases from V and 5 bases from J, with 14 bases between. Per germline, CDR1 LGHNA and CDR2 YSLEER. The CDR3 runs to 17 residues. Here the CDR3 reads CASSQDPGTSRANVLTF. The CDR3, as DNA: TGCGCCAGCAGCCAAGATCCAGGGACTTCTAGGGCCAACGTCCTGACTTTC.

This clone appeared once. V usage is TRBV4-2 and J usage is TRBJ2-5; D is perhaps TRBD2 (6 bases). The end of the DNA aligns better with TRBJ2-7, so the J call may be wrong. CDR3 size: 16 residues. The germline gives CDR1 LGHNA, CDR2 YNFKEQ. CDR3 in DNA: TGTGCCAGCAGCCAAGAGGCCCGGGGGATTATCGACGAGCAGTACTTC. Its protein is CASSQEARGIIDEQYF.

The rearrangement joins TRBV29-1 to TRBJ1-1; D is unresolved. This CDR3 contains 16 residues. V was trimmed by 0 bases and J by 1 base, leaving 15 bases between them. Germline V gene lookup returns CDR1 SQVTM and CDR2 ANQGSEA. CDR3 amino acids: CSVEDVGPKANTEAFF. The CDR3 DNA follows: TGCAGCGTTGAAGATGTAGGACCGAAAGCGAACACTGAAGCTTTCTTT.

The chain links TRBV7-2 to TRBJ1-1, with D unclear. Trimming stripped 6 bases from V and 1 base from J, with 6 bases between. Per germline, CDR1 SGHTA and CDR2 FQGNSA. The length of the CDR3 is 12 residues. The CDR3 coding sequence is TGTGCCAGCAGTCTACAGAACACTGAAGCTTTCTTT. This encodes CASSLQNTEAFF.

The rearrangement joins TRBV7-2 to TRBJ1-1, with D perhaps TRBD1 (6 bases). The CDR3 totals 16 residues. Per the germline V gene, CDR1 is SGHTA and CDR2 is FQGNSA. V dropped 5 bases and J dropped 6 bases, with 22 bases sitting between them. CDR3 sequence: CASSRFASGGGSEAFF. CDR3 in DNA: TGTGCCAGCAGCCGTTTCGCCTCAGGAGGGGGGTCTGAAGCTTTCTTT.

The chain has TRBV28 and TRBJ2-1; TRBD2 agrees at 11 bases. From germline, CDR1 is MDHEN and CDR2 SYDVKM. CDR3 length: 16 residues. V gave up 2 bases and J gave up 7 bases; unmatched junction bases: 7. CDR3 loop: CASSLTLAGVVNEQFF. The CDR3 DNA is TGTGCCAGCAGTTTAACACTAGCGGGAGTGGTGAATGAGCAGTTCTTC. Full variable domain (remainder filled in from reference TRBV28 and TRBJ2-1): DVKVTQSSRYLVKRTGEKVFLECVQDMDHENMFWYRQDPGLGLRLIYFSYDVKMKEKGDIPEGYSVSREKKERFSLILESASTNQTSMYLCASSLTLAGVVNEQFFGPGTRLTVL.

This chain links TRBV5-6 with TRBJ2-1, with D perhaps matching TRBD2 (6 bases). CDR1 and CDR2 (germline): SGHDT, YYEEEE. Between the trimmed V and J ends, which lost 1 base and 8 bases, there was a span of 16 bases. This CDR3 is built from 15 residues. CDR3 residues: CASSLLGGDIDEQFF. The CDR3 DNA follows: TGTGCCAGCAGCTTGCTGGGGGGAGATATCGATGAGCAGTTCTTC.

V is TRBV5-1 and J is TRBJ2-2; 10 nucleotides agree with TRBD2. The germline CDR1 and CDR2 sequences are SGHRS and YFSETQ. V lost 5 bases and J lost 6; bases outside the gene matches: 13. The CDR3 loop spans 17 amino acids. The CDR3 region is CASSRDSASGSAGELFF. The CDR3 DNA reads as TGCGCCAGCAGTCGAGACTCGGCTAGCGGGAGTGCCGGGGAGCTGTTTTTT.

A word on this clone: A far larger clone is only one base removed, so a read error is likely. V gene TRBV19 combines with J gene TRBJ2-7; 8 bases are a match to TRBD1. There are 13 residues in the CDR3. The germline V gene encodes CDR1 LNHDA and CDR2 SQIVND (reference sequence). CDR3 sequence: CAGRTTGEHEQYF. CDR3 nucleotide sequence: TGTGCCGGTAGGACGACAGGGGAACACGAGCAGTACTTC.

This chain links TRBV15 with TRBJ2-7; perhaps TRBD1 as D (5 bases). Trimming cost V 0 bases and J 6 bases, with 12 bases left between them. The CDR3 runs to 14 residues. From germline, CDR1 is LNHNV and CDR2 YYDKDF (reference sequence). The CDR3, as DNA: TGTGCCACCAGCAGAGATAAGACAGCTTTCGAGCAGTACTTC. Translated, it gives CATSRDKTAFEQYF.

V is TRBV6-1 and J is TRBJ1-2; 7 bases fit TRBD1. The CDR3 consists of 14 residues. Per germline, CDR1 MNHNS and CDR2 SASEGT. With 6 bases clipped from V and 4 bases from J, the junction kept 8 bases outside the gene matches. CDR3 bases: TGTGCCAGCAGCCCGGGACAGCCCACCTATGGCTACACCTTC. Translated: CASSPGQPTYGYTF.

V is TRBV11-2 and J is TRBJ2-5; D perhaps matches TRBD1 (6 bases). Trimming took off 6 bases at V and 5 bases at J, with 16 bases between the two ends. CDR3 length equals 14 residues. CDR1 and CDR2 from the germline V gene are SGHAT and FQNNGV. The chain's CDR3 is CASSRTGMGETQYF. Here the CDR3 DNA reads TGTGCCAGCAGTCGTACAGGGATGGGTGAGACCCAGTACTTC.

The chain recombines TRBV10-2 with TRBJ2-1; D remains ambiguous. Trimming left V 2 bases short and J 6 bases short, with 11 bases between. Germline lookup yields CDR1 WSHSY and CDR2 SAAADI. CDR3 length equals 14 residues. Here the CDR3 DNA reads TGCGCCAGCAGTGAGAAGTACGGCCTCAATGAGCAGTTCTTC. Translation: CASSEKYGLNEQFF.

This clone appeared a single time. The chain uses TRBV28 and TRBJ2-1, with D uncertain. Germline CDR1 MDHEN, CDR2 SYDVKM. The length of the CDR3 is 12 residues. CDR3 amino acids: CASVSSYNEQFF. The CDR3, as DNA: TGTGCTTCGGTAAGCTCCTACAATGAGCAGTTCTTC.

This clone is a singleton in its sample. The chain links TRBV7-9 to TRBJ1-5; the D gene is possibly TRBD1 (5 bases). V lost 1 base to trimming and J lost 0 bases, with 16 bases between them. Germline loops: CDR1 SEHNR, CDR2 FQNEAQ (reference sequence). The CDR3 consists of 18 residues. CDR3 nucleotide sequence: TGTGCCAGCAGCTTAGACCTAGGGGCAGGGAATAGCAATCAGCCCCAGCATTTT. Amino acids: CASSLDLGAGNSNQPQHF.

This clone has just a few counts. The identical CDR3 is also encoded by other nucleotide sequences in the sample. This chain links TRBV9 with TRBJ1-1; D might be TRBD1 (6 bases). CDR1 and CDR2 from the germline V gene are SGDLS and YYNGEE. This CDR3 spans 15 amino acids. Trimming took off 0 bases at V and 3 bases at J, with 12 bases between the two ends. CDR3 in amino acids: CASSVGGRGDTEAFF. CDR3 DNA sequence: TGTGCCAGCAGCGTAGGGGGGCGCGGGGACACTGAAGCTTTCTTT.

The V and J genes are TRBV7-2 and TRBJ2-5; D not certain. V was clipped by 7 bases and J by 7 bases, with 10 bases between them. Germline V gene data show CDR1 as SGHTA and CDR2 as FQGNSA. The CDR3 spans 11 residues. CDR3: CASTTTGTQYF. The DNA for the CDR3 is TGTGCCAGCACTACGACTGGGACCCAGTACTTC.

Notes on this clone: A far larger clone is off by one base, so a read error is likely. The rearrangement uses TRBV30 and TRBJ1-2, with D tentatively TRBD1 (5 bases). CDR3 length equals 13 residues. Germline loops: CDR1 GTSNPN, CDR2 SVGIG (reference sequence). In DNA, the CDR3 is TGTGCCTGTAGTGTACAGAGGGGAGGTGGCTACACCTTC. It codes for CACSVQRGGGYTF. The variable domain in full, with the rest retrieved from reference TRBV30 and TRBJ1-2, is SQTIHQWPATLVQPVGSPLSLECTVEGTSNPNLYWYRQAAGRGLQLLFYSVGIGQISSEVPQNLSASRPQDRQFILSSKKLLLSDSGFYLCACSVQRGGGYTFGSGTRLTVV.

The chain uses TRBV7-2 and TRBJ2-3; D tentatively fits TRBD1 or TRBD2 (5 bases each). The CDR3 consists of 14 residues. Per germline, CDR1 SGHTA and CDR2 FQGNSA. Trimming stripped 0 bases from V and 4 bases from J, with 8 bases between. This chain's CDR3 is CASSLARGPDTQYF. DNA of the CDR3: TGTGCCAGCAGCTTAGCACGGGGCCCAGATACGCAGTATTTT.

There are a few counts of this clone. DNA for the CDR3: TGTGCCAGCAGGACCGACGGCCTCGGAAACACCATATATTTT. Encoded protein: CASRTDGLGNTIYF. The chain is built from TRBV6-5 and TRBJ1-3; D remains unclear. Trimming shortened V by 6 bases and J by 4 bases, and 13 bases separated the two germline ends. Germline assignment: CDR1 MNHEY and CDR2 SVGAGI. The CDR3 consists of 14 residues.

The chain is built from TRBV19 and TRBJ2-6, with 7 bases fitting TRBD2. CDR3 length: 16 residues. The V gene end was trimmed by 7 bases and the J gene end by 0 bases; junction bases not matched to a gene: 6. Germline CDR1 LNHDA, CDR2 SQIVND (reference sequence). CDR3 DNA sequence: TGTGCCAGTATCGAGGGAGGGCCCTCTGGGGCCAACGTCCTGACTTTC. Amino acids: CASIEGGPSGANVLTF.